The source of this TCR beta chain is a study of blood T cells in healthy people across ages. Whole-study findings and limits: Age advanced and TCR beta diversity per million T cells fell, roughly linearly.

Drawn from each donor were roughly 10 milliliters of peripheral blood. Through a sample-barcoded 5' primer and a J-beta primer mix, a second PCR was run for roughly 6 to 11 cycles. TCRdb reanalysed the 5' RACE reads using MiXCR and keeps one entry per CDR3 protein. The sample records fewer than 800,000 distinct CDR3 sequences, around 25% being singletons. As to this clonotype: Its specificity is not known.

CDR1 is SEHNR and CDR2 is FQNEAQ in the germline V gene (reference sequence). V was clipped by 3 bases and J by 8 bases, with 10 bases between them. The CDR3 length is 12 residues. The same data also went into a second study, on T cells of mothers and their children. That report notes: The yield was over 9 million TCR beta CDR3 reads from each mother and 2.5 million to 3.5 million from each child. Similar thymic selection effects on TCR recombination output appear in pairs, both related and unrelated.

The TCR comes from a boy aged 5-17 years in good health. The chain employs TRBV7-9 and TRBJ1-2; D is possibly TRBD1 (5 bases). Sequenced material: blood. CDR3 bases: TGTGCCAGCAGCTTCGGTTCAGGGGGCTACACCTTC. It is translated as CASSFGSGGYTF.